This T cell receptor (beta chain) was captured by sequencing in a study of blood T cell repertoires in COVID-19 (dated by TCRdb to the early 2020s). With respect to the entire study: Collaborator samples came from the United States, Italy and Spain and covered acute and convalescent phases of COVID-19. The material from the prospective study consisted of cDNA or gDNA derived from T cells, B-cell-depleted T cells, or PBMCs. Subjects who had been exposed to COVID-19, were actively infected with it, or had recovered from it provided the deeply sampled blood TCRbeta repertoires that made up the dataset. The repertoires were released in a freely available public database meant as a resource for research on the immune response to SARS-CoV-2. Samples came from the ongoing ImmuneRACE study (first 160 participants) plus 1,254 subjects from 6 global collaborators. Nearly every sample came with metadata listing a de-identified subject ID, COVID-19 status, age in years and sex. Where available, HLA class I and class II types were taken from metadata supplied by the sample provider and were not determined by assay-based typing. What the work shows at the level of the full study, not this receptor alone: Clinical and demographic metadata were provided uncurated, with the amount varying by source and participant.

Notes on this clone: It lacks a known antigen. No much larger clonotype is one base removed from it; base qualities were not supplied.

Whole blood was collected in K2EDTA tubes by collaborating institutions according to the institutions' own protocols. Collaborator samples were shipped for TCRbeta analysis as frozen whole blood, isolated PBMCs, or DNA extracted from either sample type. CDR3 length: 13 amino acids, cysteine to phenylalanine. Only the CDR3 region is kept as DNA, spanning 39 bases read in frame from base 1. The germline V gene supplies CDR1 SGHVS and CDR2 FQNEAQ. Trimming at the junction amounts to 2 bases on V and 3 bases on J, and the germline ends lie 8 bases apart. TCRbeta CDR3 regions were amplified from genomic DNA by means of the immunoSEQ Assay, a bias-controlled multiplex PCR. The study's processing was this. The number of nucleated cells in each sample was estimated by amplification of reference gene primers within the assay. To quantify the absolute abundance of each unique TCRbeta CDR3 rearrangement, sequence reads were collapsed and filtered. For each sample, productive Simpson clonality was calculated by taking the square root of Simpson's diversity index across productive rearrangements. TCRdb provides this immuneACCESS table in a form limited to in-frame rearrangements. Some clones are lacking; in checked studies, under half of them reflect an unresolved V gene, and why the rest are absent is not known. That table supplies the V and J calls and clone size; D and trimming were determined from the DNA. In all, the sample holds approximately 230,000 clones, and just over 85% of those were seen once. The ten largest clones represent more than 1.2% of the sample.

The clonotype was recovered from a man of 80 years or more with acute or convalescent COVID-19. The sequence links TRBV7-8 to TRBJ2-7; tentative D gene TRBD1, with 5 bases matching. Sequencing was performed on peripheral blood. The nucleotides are TGTGCCAGCAGCTTAACGCAGGGCTACGAGCAGTACTTC. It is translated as CASSLTQGYEQYF.